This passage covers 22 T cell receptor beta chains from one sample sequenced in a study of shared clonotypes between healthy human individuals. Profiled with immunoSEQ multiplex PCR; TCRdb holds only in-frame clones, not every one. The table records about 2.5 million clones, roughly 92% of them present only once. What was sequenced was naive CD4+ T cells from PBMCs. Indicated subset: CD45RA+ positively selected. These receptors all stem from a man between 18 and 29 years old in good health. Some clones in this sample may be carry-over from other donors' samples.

CDR3 coding DNA: TGTGCCAGCAGACTTTATGTAACAGACTACGAGCAGTACTTC. Translation: CASRLYVTDYEQYF. The chain joins TRBV27 to TRBJ2-7; D gene uncertain. This CDR3 is 14 amino acids long. Trimming cost V 6 bases and J 3 bases, with 15 bases left between them. The germline CDR1 and CDR2 sequences are MNHEY and SMNVEV (reference sequence).

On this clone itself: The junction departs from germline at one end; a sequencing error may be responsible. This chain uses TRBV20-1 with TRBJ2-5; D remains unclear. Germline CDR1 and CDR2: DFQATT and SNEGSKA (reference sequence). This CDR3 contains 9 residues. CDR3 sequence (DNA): TGCAGTGCTAGAGGGGTCCTAAACTTC. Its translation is CSARGVLNF.

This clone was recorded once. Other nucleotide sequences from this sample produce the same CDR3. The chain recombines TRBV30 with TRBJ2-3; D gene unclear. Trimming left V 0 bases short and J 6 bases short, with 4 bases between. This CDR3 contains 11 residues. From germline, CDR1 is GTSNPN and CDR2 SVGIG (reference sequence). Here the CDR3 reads CAWSVTDTQYF. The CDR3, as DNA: TGTGCCTGGAGTGTAACGGATACGCAGTATTTT.

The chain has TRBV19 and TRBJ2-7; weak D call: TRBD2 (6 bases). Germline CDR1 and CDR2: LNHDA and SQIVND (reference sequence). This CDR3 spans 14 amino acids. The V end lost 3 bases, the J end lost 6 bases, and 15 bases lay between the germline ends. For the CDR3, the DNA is TGTGCCAGTAGTATTGGACTAAGGATGGGCGAGCAGTACTTC. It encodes CASSIGLRMGEQYF.

The CDR3 bases are TGTGCCAGTAGTAAAGAGGGGGCCTCAGATACGCAGTATTTT. Its protein product is CASSKEGASDTQYF. This chain joins TRBV19 and TRBJ2-3, with 7 bases identical to TRBD1. The CDR3 sequence is 14 residues long. J was trimmed by 4 bases and V by 4 bases; bases with no gene match: 5. In germline, CDR1 is LNHDA, CDR2 SQIVND (reference sequence).

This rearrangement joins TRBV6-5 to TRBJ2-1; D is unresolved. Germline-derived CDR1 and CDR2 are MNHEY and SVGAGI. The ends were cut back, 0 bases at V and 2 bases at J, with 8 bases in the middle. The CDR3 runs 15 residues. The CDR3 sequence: CASSYSWGTYNEQFF. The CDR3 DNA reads TGTGCCAGCAGTTACTCTTGGGGAACCTACAATGAGCAGTTCTTC.

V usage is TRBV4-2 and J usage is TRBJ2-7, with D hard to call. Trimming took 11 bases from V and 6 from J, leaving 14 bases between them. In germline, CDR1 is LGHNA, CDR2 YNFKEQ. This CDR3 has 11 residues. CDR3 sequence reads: CAGVRRREQYF. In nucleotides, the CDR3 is TGTGCCGGGGTCCGAAGACGCGAGCAGTACTTC.

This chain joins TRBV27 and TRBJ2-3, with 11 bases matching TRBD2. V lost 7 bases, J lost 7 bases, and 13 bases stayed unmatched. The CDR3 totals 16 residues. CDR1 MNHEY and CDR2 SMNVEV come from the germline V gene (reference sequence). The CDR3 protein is CASTTLAGGRGNTQYF. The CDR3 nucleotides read TGTGCCAGCACGACTTTAGCGGGAGGGCGGGGAAATACGCAGTATTTT.

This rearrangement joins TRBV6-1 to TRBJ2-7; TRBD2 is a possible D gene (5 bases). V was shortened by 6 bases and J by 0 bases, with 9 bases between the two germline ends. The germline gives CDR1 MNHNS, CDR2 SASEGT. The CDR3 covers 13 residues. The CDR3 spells CASRKGLSYEQYF. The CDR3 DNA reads TGTGCCAGCAGGAAAGGACTCTCCTACGAGCAGTACTTC.

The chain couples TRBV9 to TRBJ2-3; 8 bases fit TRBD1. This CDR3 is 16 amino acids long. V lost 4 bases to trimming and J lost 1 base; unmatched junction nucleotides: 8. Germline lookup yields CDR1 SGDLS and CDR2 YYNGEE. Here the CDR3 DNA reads TGTGCCAGCAGCCCCCATGTGGGACAGGGCACAGATACGCAGTATTTT. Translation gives CASSPHVGQGTDTQYF. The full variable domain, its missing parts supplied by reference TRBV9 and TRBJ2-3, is DSGVTQTPKHLITATGQRVTLRCSPRSGDLSVYWYQQSLDQGLQFLIQYYNGEERAKGNILERFSAQQFPDLHSELNLSSLELGDSALYFCASSPHVGQGTDTQYFGPGTRLTVL.

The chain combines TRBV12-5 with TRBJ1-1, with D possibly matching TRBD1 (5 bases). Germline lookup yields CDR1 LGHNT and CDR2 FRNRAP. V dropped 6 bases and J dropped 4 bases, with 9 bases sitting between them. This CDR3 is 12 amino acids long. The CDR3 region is CASGQGPTEAFF. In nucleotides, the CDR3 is TGTGCTAGTGGGCAGGGACCCACTGAAGCTTTCTTT.

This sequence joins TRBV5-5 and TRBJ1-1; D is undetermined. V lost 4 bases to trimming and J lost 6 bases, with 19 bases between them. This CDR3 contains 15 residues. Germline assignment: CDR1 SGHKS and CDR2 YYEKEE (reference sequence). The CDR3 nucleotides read TGTGCCAGCAGCCCGCGGATCTCTCTGGGCGCTGAAGCTTTCTTT. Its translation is CASSPRISLGAEAFF. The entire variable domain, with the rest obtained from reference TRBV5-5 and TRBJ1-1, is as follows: DAGVTQSPTHLIKTRGQQVTLRCSPISGHKSVSWYQQVLGQGPQFIFQYYEKEERGRGNFPDRFSARQFPNYSSELNVNALLLGDSALYLCASSPRISLGAEAFFGQGTRLTVV.

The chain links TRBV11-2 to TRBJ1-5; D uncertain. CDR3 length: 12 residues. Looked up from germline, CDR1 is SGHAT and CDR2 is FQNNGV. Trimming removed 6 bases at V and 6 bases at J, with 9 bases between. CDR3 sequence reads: CASSRAGQPQHF. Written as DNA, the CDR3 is TGTGCCAGCAGTCGGGCGGGTCAGCCCCAGCATTTT.

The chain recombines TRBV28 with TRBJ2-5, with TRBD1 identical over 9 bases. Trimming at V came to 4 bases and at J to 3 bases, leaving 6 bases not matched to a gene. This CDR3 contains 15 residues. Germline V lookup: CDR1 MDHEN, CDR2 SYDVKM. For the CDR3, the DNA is TGTGCCAGCAGTTCCGCCGGGACAGGGAAAGAGACCCAGTACTTC. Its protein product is CASSSAGTGKETQYF.

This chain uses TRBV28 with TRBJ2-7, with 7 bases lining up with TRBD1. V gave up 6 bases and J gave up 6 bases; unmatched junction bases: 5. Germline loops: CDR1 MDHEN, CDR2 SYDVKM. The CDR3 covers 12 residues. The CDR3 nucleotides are TGTGCCAGCAGCATCACAGGGGCCGAGCAGTACTTC. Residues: CASSITGAEQYF.

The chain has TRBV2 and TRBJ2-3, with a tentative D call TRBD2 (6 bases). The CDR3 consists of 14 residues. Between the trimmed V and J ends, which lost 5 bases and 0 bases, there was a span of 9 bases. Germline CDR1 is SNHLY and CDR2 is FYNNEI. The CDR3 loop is CASSSGRSTDTQYF. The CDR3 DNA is TGTGCCAGCAGTAGCGGGCGCAGCACAGATACGCAGTATTTT.

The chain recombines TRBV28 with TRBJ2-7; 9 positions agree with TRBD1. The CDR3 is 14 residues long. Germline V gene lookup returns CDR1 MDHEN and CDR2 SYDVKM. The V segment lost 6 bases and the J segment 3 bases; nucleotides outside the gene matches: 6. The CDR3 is CASSEGQGLYEQYF. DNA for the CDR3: TGTGCCAGCAGCGAGGGACAGGGACTCTACGAGCAGTACTTC.

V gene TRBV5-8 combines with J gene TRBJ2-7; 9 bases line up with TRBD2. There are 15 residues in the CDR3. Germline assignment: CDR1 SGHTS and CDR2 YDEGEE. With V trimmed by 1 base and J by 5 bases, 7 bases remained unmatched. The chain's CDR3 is CASSLFAGGPHEQYF. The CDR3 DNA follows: TGTGCCAGCAGCTTGTTTGCGGGAGGGCCCCACGAGCAGTACTTC.

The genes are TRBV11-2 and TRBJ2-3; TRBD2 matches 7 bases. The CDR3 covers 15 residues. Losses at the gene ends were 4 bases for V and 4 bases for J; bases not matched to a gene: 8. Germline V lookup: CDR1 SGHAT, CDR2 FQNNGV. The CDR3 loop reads CASSYTAGLPDTQYF. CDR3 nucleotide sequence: TGTGCCAGCAGCTACACAGCGGGACTCCCAGATACGCAGTATTTT.

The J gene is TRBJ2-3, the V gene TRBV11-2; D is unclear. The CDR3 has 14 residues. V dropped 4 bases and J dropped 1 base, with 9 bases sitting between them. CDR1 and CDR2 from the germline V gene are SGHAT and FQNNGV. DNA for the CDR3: TGTGCCAGCAGCTCGCTAGTAGGCACAGATACGCAGTATTTT. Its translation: CASSSLVGTDTQYF.

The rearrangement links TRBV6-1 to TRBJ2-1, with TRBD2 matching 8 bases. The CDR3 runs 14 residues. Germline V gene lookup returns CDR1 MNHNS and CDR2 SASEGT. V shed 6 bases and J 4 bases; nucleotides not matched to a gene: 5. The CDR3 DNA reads TGTGCCAGCAGGAGACTAGCGATTTACAATGAGCAGTTCTTC. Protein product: CASRRLAIYNEQFF.

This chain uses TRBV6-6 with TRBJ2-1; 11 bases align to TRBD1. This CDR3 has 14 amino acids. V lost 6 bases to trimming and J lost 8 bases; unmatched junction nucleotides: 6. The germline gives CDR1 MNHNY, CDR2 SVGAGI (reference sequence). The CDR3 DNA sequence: TGTGCCAGCAGACCGGACAGGGGGCGCGATGAGCAGTTCTTC. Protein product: CASRPDRGRDEQFF.